Following are 21 T cell receptor beta chains from one sample sequenced in a study of cytomegalovirus exposure and HLA in healthy donors. Clones were read by immunoSEQ multiplex PCR, and TCRdb kept only the in-frame ones, dropping some. This sample has approximately 270,000 clones, with 80% to 90% found just once. Sequencing was carried out using PBMCs. Receptors originate from a woman in her late teens or twenties in good health and CMV-seronegative.

The genes are TRBV7-2 and TRBJ1-2; tentative D call: TRBD1 (6 bases). Trimming left V 1 base short and J 6 bases short, with 9 bases between. This CDR3 comprises 13 residues. CDR1 is SGHTA and CDR2 is FQGNSA in the germline V gene. CDR3 region: CASSLGTEDGYTF. CDR3 coding DNA: TGTGCCAGCAGCTTAGGGACAGAGGATGGCTACACCTTC.

In its sample, this clone was seen a few times. The gene calls are TRBV7-8 and TRBJ1-1, with D perhaps matching TRBD1 (6 bases). Germline CDR1 and CDR2: SGHVS and FQNEAQ. V lost 6 bases and J 6 bases, leaving 17 bases between the germline ends. This CDR3 comprises 14 residues. The DNA of the CDR3 is TGTGCCAGCAGGATGAGAACAGGGAGTGCTGAAGCTTTCTTT. The encoded protein is CASRMRTGSAEAFF.

V gene TRBV6-5 combines with J gene TRBJ1-2, with 10 bases matching TRBD1. After removal of 2 bases from V and 3 bases from J, the junction contained 3 bases not matched to a gene. This CDR3 is built from 15 residues. Germline CDR1 is MNHEY and CDR2 is SVGAGI. CDR3 bases: TGTGCCAGCAGTTACGCGACAGGGGGCGACTATGGCTACACCTTC. This gives the protein CASSYATGGDYGYTF.

This clone was detected only once. The rearrangement uses TRBV29-1 and TRBJ1-2; no definite D call. Trimming left V 2 bases short and J 1 base short, with 17 bases between. Germline V gene data show CDR1 as SQVTM and CDR2 as ANQGSEA. There are 16 residues in the CDR3. The CDR3 loop is CSVETVRLDLNYGYTF. CDR3 DNA sequence: TGCAGCGTTGAAACTGTGAGGTTAGACCTTAACTATGGCTACACCTTC.

The chain links TRBV27 to TRBJ2-5, with 13 bases lining up with TRBD2. Germline values: CDR1 MNHEY, CDR2 SMNVEV (reference sequence). The CDR3 is made up of 17 amino acids. The junction had 12 bases not matched to a gene; V was cut back by 6 bases and J by 5 bases. DNA of the CDR3: TGTGCCAGCAGGCAGACCTCACTAGCGGGAGGGGGGGAGACCCAGTACTTC. As protein: CASRQTSLAGGGETQYF.

The rearrangement links TRBV29-1 to TRBJ2-7; tentative D call: TRBD2 (5 bases). Trimming pared 4 bases from V and 0 bases from J, leaving 7 bases between. The V gene's germline CDR1 is SQVTM and CDR2 ANQGSEA. The CDR3 runs 12 residues. CDR3 protein: CSVVASSYEQYF. DNA of the CDR3: TGCAGCGTTGTAGCGAGCTCCTACGAGCAGTACTTC.

The V call is TRBV9, the J call TRBJ1-5, with 7 bases matching TRBD1. Germline CDR1 reads SGDLS; CDR2 reads YYNGEE. This CDR3 has 15 amino acids. With 4 bases clipped from V and 3 bases from J, the junction kept 7 bases outside the gene matches. CDR3 protein: CASSPRTGHNQPQHF. The CDR3, as DNA: TGTGCCAGCAGCCCTCGGACAGGCCACAATCAGCCCCAGCATTTT.

This clone was seen more than once but under ten times. V usage is TRBV6-5 and J usage is TRBJ1-5; 8 bases align to TRBD1. The CDR3 contains 13 residues. Losses at the gene ends were 4 bases for V and 7 bases for J; bases not matched to a gene: 3. CDR1 and CDR2 from the germline V gene are MNHEY and SVGAGI. The CDR3 sequence is CASSSSGGQPQHF. The CDR3 region has the DNA TGTGCCAGCAGTTCCTCAGGGGGCCAGCCCCAGCATTTT.

The count of this clone is one. The chain combines TRBV28 with TRBJ1-5; TRBD1 is a possible D gene (6 bases). V lost 6 bases to trimming and J lost 0 bases, with 21 bases between them. The germline CDR1 and CDR2 sequences are MDHEN and SYDVKM. CDR3 length equals 18 residues. CDR3 sequence reads: CASSNRGARLVSNQPQHF. Here the CDR3 DNA reads TGTGCCAGCAGCAATCGGGGGGCTAGGCTTGTTAGCAATCAGCCCCAGCATTTT.

The chain employs TRBV29-1 and TRBJ2-2, with TRBD2 matching over 11 bases. The J segment lost 6 bases and the V segment lost 7 bases, leaving 10 bases of the junction unmatched. Germline values: CDR1 SQVTM, CDR2 ANQGSEA. The CDR3 runs to 15 residues. CDR3 in amino acids: CSADVAGGPSGELFF. The CDR3 nucleotides read TGCAGCGCCGACGTAGCGGGAGGGCCCTCCGGGGAGCTGTTTTTT.

This clone was recorded only once. The V gene is TRBV18, the J gene TRBJ1-1; the D gene is possibly TRBD1 (5 bases). V shed 3 bases and J shed 0 bases, with 14 bases lying between them. This CDR3 has 16 amino acids. Germline assignment: CDR1 KGHSH and CDR2 LQKENI. CDR3 protein: CASSPHRGEVNTEAFF. The CDR3 DNA sequence: TGTGCCAGCTCACCCCACCGAGGGGAGGTGAACACTGAAGCTTTCTTT.

The chain has TRBV11-3 and TRBJ2-7; D is uncertain. Germline V gene sequence: CDR1 SGHNT, CDR2 YENEEA. Trimming removed 6 bases at V and 3 bases at J, with 12 bases between. The CDR3 covers 13 residues. The CDR3 DNA follows: TGTGCCAGCAGATACGCCCCGGGCTACGAGCAGTACTTC. Protein: CASRYAPGYEQYF.

The J gene is TRBJ1-2, the V gene TRBV6-1, with D tentatively TRBD1 (6 bases). CDR1 and CDR2 from the germline V gene are MNHNS and SASEGT. The germline V and J ends were trimmed by 2 bases and 3 bases, with 16 bases remaining between them. CDR3 size: 16 residues. This chain's CDR3 is CASSESGGESDYGYTF. The CDR3 DNA reads as TGTGCCAGCAGTGAATCGGGGGGCGAGAGCGACTATGGCTACACCTTC.

The J gene is TRBJ2-5, the V gene TRBV5-1; maybe TRBD1 (5 bases). CDR1 is SGHRS and CDR2 is YFSETQ in the germline V gene. V lost 5 bases, J lost 0 bases, and 11 bases lay in between. The CDR3 is made up of 14 amino acids. The CDR3 loop is CASRRSGNQETQYF. CDR3 sequence (DNA): TGCGCCAGCAGACGCTCAGGGAACCAAGAGACCCAGTACTTC.

The V and J genes are TRBV2 and TRBJ2-5; no reliable D call. With 7 bases removed from V and 5 bases from J, the gap between germline ends came to 11 bases. The CDR3 spans 12 residues. The germline gives CDR1 SNHLY, CDR2 FYNNEI. CDR3 sequence (DNA): TGTGCCAGCAAGGCCGAGGCGGAGACCCAGTACTTC. It codes for CASKAEAETQYF.

This clone was observed once. J is TRBJ1-2 and V is TRBV6-1, with TRBD1 matching over 7 bases. Germline-derived CDR1 and CDR2 are MNHNS and SASEGT. J gave up 4 bases and V 6 bases, and 8 bases lay outside the gene matches. This CDR3 is built from 14 residues. The CDR3 DNA is TGTGCCAGCAGGGATAGGGGGCTGGCCTATGGCTACACCTTC. Translated, it gives CASRDRGLAYGYTF.

This chain joins TRBV6-6 and TRBJ2-3, with 11 bases lining up with TRBD1. Germline assignment: CDR1 MNHNY and CDR2 SVGAGI (reference sequence). CDR3 length equals 15 residues. V trimming: 5 bases; J trimming: 3 bases; junction bases outside the gene matches: 4. CDR3 sequence: CASSPGTGGTDTQYF. CDR3 nucleotide sequence: TGTGCCAGCAGTCCCGGGACAGGGGGGACAGATACGCAGTATTTT.

The J gene is TRBJ2-3, the V gene TRBV30; perhaps TRBD1 as D (6 bases). Trimming took off 3 bases at V and 4 bases at J, with 14 bases between the two ends. Germline V gene lookup returns CDR1 GTSNPN and CDR2 SVGIG (reference sequence). There are 14 residues in the CDR3. CDR3 in amino acids: CAWSQGRRADTQYF. Written as DNA, the CDR3 is TGTGCCTGGAGCCAGGGGCGGAGAGCAGATACGCAGTATTTT.

The chain has TRBV28 and TRBJ1-4; D perhaps matches TRBD1 (5 bases). Per germline, CDR1 MDHEN and CDR2 SYDVKM. The CDR3 sequence is 15 residues long. V lost 4 bases to trimming and J lost 8 bases, with 17 bases between them. This CDR3 reads CASSWGGGFYEKLFF. DNA of the CDR3: TGTGCCAGCAGTTGGGGTGGGGGGTTTTACGAAAAACTGTTTTTT. Drawing the rest from reference TRBV28 and TRBJ1-4, the complete variable domain is DVKVTQSSRYLVKRTGEKVFLECVQDMDHENMFWYRQDPGLGLRLIYFSYDVKMKEKGDIPEGYSVSREKKERFSLILESASTNQTSMYLCASSWGGGFYEKLFFGSGTQLSVL.

J is TRBJ2-7 and V is TRBV10-1; perhaps TRBD1 as D (6 bases). The CDR3 consists of 14 residues. Germline V gene sequence: CDR1 WNHNN, CDR2 SYGVQD (reference sequence). Trimming left V 3 bases short and J 5 bases short, with 14 bases between. The DNA for the CDR3 is TGCGCCAGCAGTGATACTGGGGGCAGCCACGAGCAGTACTTC. Translated: CASSDTGGSHEQYF.

The chain combines TRBV9 with TRBJ2-5; 11 bases agree with TRBD2. This CDR3 has 16 amino acids. The junction had 5 bases not matched to a gene; V was cut back by 2 bases and J by 2 bases. Germline CDR1 SGDLS, CDR2 YYNGEE. This CDR3 reads CASSVRGLAGQETQYF. In DNA form, the CDR3 reads TGTGCCAGCAGCGTTCGAGGACTAGCGGGTCAAGAGACCCAGTACTTC.